This entry concerns a single T cell receptor (beta chain). This sample is part of a study of CD8 T cells in Susac syndrome. The authors carried out high-throughput sequencing of TCR beta. They applied it to CD8+ and CD4+ T cells obtained from blood. The CD8+ and CD4+ T cells were isolated magnetically using a negative isolation approach, whereas the TEMRA cells were enriched by FACS. With 6 bases removed from V and 1 base from J, the gap between germline ends came to 14 bases. The CDR3 is made up of 14 amino acids. In germline, CDR1 is SGHRS, CDR2 YFSETQ. The authors reverse transcribed about 0.5 to 1 ug RNA with random hexamers. Amplification of TCR beta CDR3 by immunoSEQ multiplex PCR spanned 54 Vbeta and 13 Jbeta. TCRdb ran MiXCR on the immunoSEQ multiplex PCR reads and lists one entry per CDR3 protein. The top ten hold approximately 0.1% of the sample, which has about 71,000 distinct CDR3 sequences, 96% seen once.

The chain recombines TRBV5-1 with TRBJ2-7, with TRBD1 as a possible D gene (6 bases). The TCR was taken from a human donor with multiple sclerosis. Sample: CD4+ T cells from PBMCs. The CDR3 protein is CASTPGAGSYEQYF. CDR3 nucleotide sequence: TGCGCCAGCACCCCAGGGGCAGGTTCCTACGAGCAGTACTTC.